This T cell receptor (beta chain) was captured in a study of CD8 T cells in Susac syndrome. The authors reverse transcribed about 0.45 to 1 ug RNA with random hexamers. TCRdb re-called the immunoSEQ multiplex PCR reads with MiXCR, one entry per CDR3 protein. The data hold about 190,000 distinct CDR3 sequences, with roughly 92% observed a single time. Germline CDR1 and CDR2: SNHLY and FYNNEI. This CDR3 comprises 13 residues. V shed 5 bases and J shed 5 bases, with 12 bases lying between them. The table lists this clonotype with a count of one. The material sequenced was CD4+ T cells from PBMCs. The sequence came from a human donor in good health. The chain uses TRBV2 and TRBJ2-5; no clear D gene. CDR3 DNA sequence: TGTGCCAGCAGTCTCAGGAACGGGGAGACCCAGTACTTC. It is translated as CASSLRNGETQYF.